The next 31 T cell receptor beta chains were all read from a single sample in a study of cytomegalovirus exposure and HLA in healthy donors. The PCR was carried out with 60 Vbeta primers and 13 Jbeta primers. TCRdb's table, derived via immunoSEQ multiplex PCR, lists solely in-frame clones and lacks some. The data hold 85,000 to 130,000 clones, with over 60% observed a single time. The specimen was PBMCs. The receptors stem from a man in his 60s in good health and CMV-seropositive.

This rearrangement joins TRBV29-1 to TRBJ2-1, with 11 bases aligning to TRBD1. J was trimmed by 4 bases and V by 6 bases; bases with no gene match: 5. Germline V gene lookup returns CDR1 SQVTM and CDR2 ANQGSEA. This CDR3 has 14 amino acids. This chain's CDR3 is CSVDGQGAYNEQFF. The CDR3, as DNA: TGCAGCGTCGACGGACAGGGGGCTTACAATGAGCAGTTCTTC.

The rearrangement joins TRBV7-2 to TRBJ2-2; a weak D match, TRBD1 (5 bases). Trimming took off 4 bases at V and 3 bases at J, with 9 bases between the two ends. Germline lookup yields CDR1 SGHTA and CDR2 FQGNSA. The CDR3 length is 14 residues. CDR3 in DNA: TGTGCCAGCAGCTCCCGACAGTACACCGGGGAGCTGTTTTTT. It encodes CASSSRQYTGELFF.

The chain employs TRBV10-1 and TRBJ2-7, with a weak D call TRBD2 (5 bases). The germline gives CDR1 WNHNN, CDR2 SYGVQD (reference sequence). The CDR3 sequence is 13 residues long. V was cut by 5 bases and J by 7 bases, with 15 bases left in between. The chain's CDR3 is CASSTSTPGEQYF. The CDR3 DNA reads TGCGCCAGCAGTACATCGACACCGGGAGAGCAGTACTTC.

This rearrangement joins TRBV4-1 to TRBJ1-5, with a possible D match to TRBD1 (5 bases). CDR3 length: 15 amino acids. V dropped 1 base and J dropped 7 bases, with 14 bases sitting between them. Germline CDR1 and CDR2: MGHRA and YSYEKL. CDR3 in DNA: TGCGCCAGCAGCCAAGTCCATGGAGGGGACCAGCCCCAGCATTTT. Its protein product is CASSQVHGGDQPQHF.

DNA of the CDR3: TGTGCCAGCAATGCGGGGGGTAGCTCCTACGAGCAGTACTTC. Its protein is CASNAGGSSYEQYF. This chain connects TRBV6-5 to TRBJ2-7, with TRBD2 matching over 8 bases. The CDR3 contains 14 residues. The germline gives CDR1 MNHEY, CDR2 SVGAGI. Trimming at V came to 7 bases and at J to 0 bases, leaving 5 bases not matched to a gene.

This chain uses TRBV7-2 with TRBJ2-7; D possibly corresponds to TRBD2 (7 bases). CDR1 SGHTA and CDR2 FQGNSA come from the germline V gene. V was shortened by 5 bases and J by 3 bases, with 17 bases between the two germline ends. The CDR3 has 15 residues. CDR3: CASSEGQGGGYEQYF. For the CDR3, the DNA is TGTGCCAGCAGCGAAGGTCAGGGAGGGGGCTACGAGCAGTACTTC.

This CDR3 is CAISLSGTSGGGYEQYF. CDR3 sequence (DNA): TGTGCCATCAGTCTATCCGGGACTAGCGGGGGGGGGTACGAGCAGTACTTC. The chain joins TRBV10-3 to TRBJ2-7; 16 nucleotides agree with TRBD2. This CDR3 has 17 amino acids. Germline lookup yields CDR1 ENHRY and CDR2 SYGVKD. The junction had 8 bases not matched to a gene; V was cut back by 5 bases and J by 4 bases.

The chain employs TRBV18 and TRBJ2-3, with TRBD2 as a possible D gene (6 bases). Germline assignment: CDR1 KGHSH and CDR2 LQKENI. The CDR3 extends over 15 amino acids. Trimming cost V 3 bases and J 2 bases, with 12 bases left between them. In DNA form, the CDR3 reads TGTGCCAGCTCACCGGTGGGGGGAACCACAGATACGCAGTATTTT. As protein: CASSPVGGTTDTQYF.

The gene calls are TRBV18 and TRBJ1-4, with TRBD1 identical over 9 bases. Per germline, CDR1 KGHSH and CDR2 LQKENI. V gave up 6 bases and J gave up 7 bases; unmatched junction bases: 6. The CDR3 runs 14 residues. In DNA form, the CDR3 reads TGTGCCAGCTCCCGGGACAGGGTCGGTGAAAAACTGTTTTTT. Translating gives CASSRDRVGEKLFF.

The rearrangement uses TRBV6-5 and TRBJ1-2; D is uncertain. With 4 bases removed from V and 2 bases from J, the gap between germline ends came to 8 bases. The germline gives CDR1 MNHEY, CDR2 SVGAGI. CDR3 length equals 13 residues. The CDR3 is CASSFFPNYGYTF. DNA of the CDR3: TGTGCCAGCAGTTTTTTTCCAAACTATGGCTACACCTTC.

The chain joins TRBV28 to TRBJ2-5; weak D call: TRBD1 (7 bases). The CDR3 covers 15 residues. V lost 2 bases and J lost 5, with 15 bases in between. Germline CDR1 reads MDHEN; CDR2 reads SYDVKM. CDR3 DNA sequence: TGTGCCAGCAGTTTAGTGGCAGGGGGGAGGGAGACCCAGTACTTC. Protein sequence: CASSLVAGGRETQYF.

This chain connects TRBV30 to TRBJ2-3; 9 bases line up with TRBD2. V lost 4 bases to trimming and J lost 4 bases; unmatched junction nucleotides: 6. CDR1 is GTSNPN and CDR2 is SVGIG in the germline V gene (reference sequence). The CDR3 has 14 residues. The CDR3 sequence: CAWMRGGSADTQYF. The CDR3 DNA sequence: TGTGCCTGGATGCGGGGGGGCTCAGCAGATACGCAGTATTTT.

The chain joins TRBV2 to TRBJ2-5; D gene unclear. Germline CDR1 reads SNHLY; CDR2 reads FYNNEI. CDR3 length equals 13 residues. The V end lost 8 bases, the J end lost 5 bases, and 15 bases lay between the germline ends. The CDR3: CASFTGSIETQYF. The CDR3 DNA follows: TGTGCCAGCTTTACCGGGTCAATCGAGACCCAGTACTTC.

Here the CDR3 reads CASSTSGGPSYEQYF. CDR3 DNA sequence: TGTGCCAGCAGCACTAGCGGGGGGCCCTCCTACGAGCAGTACTTC. This rearrangement joins TRBV28 to TRBJ2-7; 12 bases are shared with TRBD2. Trimming removed 6 bases from V and 0 bases from J; junction bases left unmatched: 3. This CDR3 has 15 amino acids. Per the germline V gene, CDR1 is MDHEN and CDR2 is SYDVKM.

The genes are TRBV11-2 and TRBJ1-5; the D gene is possibly TRBD1 (6 bases). The CDR3 contains 15 residues. The germline V and J ends were trimmed by 5 bases and 5 bases, with 16 bases remaining between them. In germline, CDR1 is SGHAT, CDR2 FQNNGV. CDR3 in DNA: TGTGCCAGCAGCCCGGTTGGGGGGGCCCATCAGCCCCAGCATTTT. Its translation: CASSPVGGAHQPQHF. Full variable domain (outside the CDR3, taken from reference TRBV11-2 and TRBJ1-5): EAGVAQSPRYKIIEKRQSVAFWCNPISGHATLYWYQQILGQGPKLLIQFQNNGVVDDSQLPKDRFSAERLKGVDSTLKIQPAKLEDSAVYLCASSPVGGAHQPQHFGDGTRLSIL.

The chain couples TRBV2 to TRBJ2-7, with 9 bases matching TRBD1. The CDR3 totals 14 residues. Per germline, CDR1 SNHLY and CDR2 FYNNEI. J lost 3 bases, V lost 5 bases, and 5 bases had no gene match. The DNA of the CDR3 is TGTGCCAGCAGTCCCGGGACAGGGAGCTACGAGCAGTACTTC. As protein: CASSPGTGSYEQYF.

The chain recombines TRBV27 with TRBJ1-5; the D gene is possibly TRBD1 (6 bases). The CDR3 length is 14 residues. Germline V gene sequence: CDR1 MNHEY, CDR2 SMNVEV (reference sequence). The ends were cut back, 3 bases at V and 3 bases at J, with 9 bases in the middle. Here the CDR3 reads CASSFTGNNQPQHF. The CDR3 DNA follows: TGTGCCAGCAGTTTCACAGGGAACAATCAGCCCCAGCATTTT.

The chain couples TRBV4-2 to TRBJ2-7; D unresolved. In germline, CDR1 is LGHNA, CDR2 YNFKEQ. The CDR3 is 15 amino acids. V was pared by 3 bases and J by 4 bases, with 16 bases between. This CDR3 is CASSQRGTSAYEQYF. CDR3 DNA sequence: TGTGCCAGCAGCCAGCGAGGCACGTCAGCTTACGAGCAGTACTTC.

The chain has TRBV5-4 and TRBJ1-6; D unclear. From germline, CDR1 is SGHNT and CDR2 YYREEE (reference sequence). Trimming pared 0 bases from V and 8 bases from J, leaving 6 bases between. The CDR3 extends over 13 amino acids. The CDR3 here is CASSLERDSPLHF. As DNA, the CDR3 is TGTGCCAGCAGCTTGGAACGAGATTCACCCCTCCACTTT.

The chain links TRBV7-6 to TRBJ2-2, with D possibly TRBD1 on 5 matching bases. The CDR3 consists of 15 residues. The germline V gene has CDR1 SGHVS and CDR2 FNYEAQ. Between the trimmed V and J ends, which lost 4 bases and 9 bases, there was a span of 18 bases. This CDR3 is CASSSPQAGFRELFF. The CDR3 DNA is TGTGCCAGCAGCTCCCCGCAGGCAGGGTTCAGGGAGCTGTTTTTT.

The V call is TRBV7-3, the J call TRBJ1-2; D is perhaps TRBD1 (5 bases). Trimming stripped 2 bases from V and 8 bases from J, with 15 bases between. This CDR3 has 14 residues. Germline CDR1 is SGHTA and CDR2 is FQGTGA. The CDR3 spells CASSLAGTTNGYTF. Written as DNA, the CDR3 is TGTGCCAGCAGCTTAGCCGGGACTACGAACGGCTACACCTTC.

The chain uses TRBV9 and TRBJ2-3; possibly TRBD2 for D (5 bases). CDR1 and CDR2 from the germline V gene are SGDLS and YYNGEE. Trimming stripped 10 bases from V and 3 bases from J, with 9 bases between. The CDR3 length is 11 residues. This CDR3 is CAGKRTDTQYF. DNA of the CDR3: TGTGCCGGCAAGCGGACAGATACGCAGTATTTT. The full variable domain, its missing parts supplied by reference TRBV9 and TRBJ2-3, is DSGVTQTPKHLITATGQRVTLRCSPRSGDLSVYWYQQSLDQGLQFLIQYYNGEERAKGNILERFSAQQFPDLHSELNLSSLELGDSALYFCAGKRTDTQYFGPGTRLTVL.

This clone was counted only a few times. The chain has TRBV5-1 and TRBJ1-4, with a tentative D call TRBD1 (6 bases). The germline V and J ends were trimmed by 4 bases and 5 bases, with 15 bases remaining between them. The CDR3 is 15 amino acids. Germline V gene lookup returns CDR1 SGHRS and CDR2 YFSETQ. The CDR3 DNA reads as TGCGCCAGCAGCGGTCCGACAGGACCCAATGAAAAACTGTTTTTT. It translates to CASSGPTGPNEKLFF.

The rearrangement links TRBV6-1 to TRBJ1-1, with 8 bases fitting TRBD1. The CDR3 extends over 14 amino acids. Germline CDR1 and CDR2: MNHNS and SASEGT. Germline trimming cut 4 bases from V and 3 bases from J; bases unmatched to any gene: 4. This CDR3 is CASSGVQGDTEAFF. CDR3 nucleotide sequence: TGTGCCAGCAGTGGGGTACAGGGGGACACTGAAGCTTTCTTT.

This clone appeared once. The V and J genes are TRBV19 and TRBJ2-3; 9 bases are shared with TRBD2. Losses at the gene ends were 5 bases for V and 5 bases for J; bases not matched to a gene: 5. The CDR3 spans 14 residues. Germline values: CDR1 LNHDA, CDR2 SQIVND (reference sequence). The DNA of the CDR3 is TGTGCCAGTAGTTTGGGACTAGCCGGAGATACGCAGTATTTT. Amino acid sequence: CASSLGLAGDTQYF.

The chain combines TRBV5-4 with TRBJ2-7, with a tentative D call TRBD1 (5 bases). Germline values: CDR1 SGHNT, CDR2 YYREEE (reference sequence). The CDR3 consists of 16 residues. Deletions cut 0 bases from V and 1 base from J, with 14 bases between. In nucleotides, the CDR3 is TGTGCCAGCAGCTTGGCCGGAAGGGGTGTGTCCTACGAGCAGTACTTC. Its protein is CASSLAGRGVSYEQYF.

This rearrangement joins TRBV10-2 to TRBJ1-2, with TRBD1 matching over 7 bases. The CDR3 covers 14 residues. The germline CDR1 and CDR2 sequences are WSHSY and SAAADI. Trimming took 3 bases from V and 7 from J; bases not matched to a gene: 8. CDR3 coding DNA: TGCGCCAGCAGTGACGGGGGCAGGGGGATTGGCTACACCTTC. It yields the protein CASSDGGRGIGYTF.

This clone has just a few counts. This chain connects TRBV7-9 to TRBJ1-1; D ambiguous. CDR1 is SEHNR, CDR2 FQNEAQ, per germline (reference sequence). The V gene lost 5 bases and the J gene lost 9 bases, with 10 bases spanning the gap. This CDR3 region has 11 residues. CDR3 in amino acids: CASSPGLQAFF. CDR3 bases: TGTGCCAGCAGCCCCGGACTACAAGCTTTCTTT.

The chain is built from TRBV18 and TRBJ2-7; possible D gene TRBD2, 6 bases. V lost 3 bases, J lost 4 bases, and 13 bases lay in between. Germline CDR1 and CDR2: KGHSH and LQKENI. The CDR3 has 14 amino acids. The CDR3 DNA reads TGTGCCAGCTCACCCGCTGGAGGGACTTACGAGCAGTACTTC. It yields the protein CASSPAGGTYEQYF.

The gene calls are TRBV5-1 and TRBJ2-5; D is possibly TRBD2 (5 bases). Germline lookup yields CDR1 SGHRS and CDR2 YFSETQ. The CDR3 totals 14 residues. Trimming cost V 4 bases and J 1 base, with 11 bases left between them. The CDR3 is CASSPGLIQETQYF. CDR3 DNA sequence: TGCGCCAGCAGCCCCGGACTGATCCAAGAGACCCAGTACTTC.

The J gene is TRBJ2-1, the V gene TRBV6-1; 9 bases are a match to TRBD1. V dropped 5 bases and J dropped 9; count of bases not matched to a gene: 8. Germline V gene lookup returns CDR1 MNHNS and CDR2 SASEGT. The CDR3 contains 14 residues. CDR3 DNA sequence: TGTGCCAGCAGTTCGGGGACAGGGTGGGTTGAGCAGTTCTTC. It is translated as CASSSGTGWVEQFF.